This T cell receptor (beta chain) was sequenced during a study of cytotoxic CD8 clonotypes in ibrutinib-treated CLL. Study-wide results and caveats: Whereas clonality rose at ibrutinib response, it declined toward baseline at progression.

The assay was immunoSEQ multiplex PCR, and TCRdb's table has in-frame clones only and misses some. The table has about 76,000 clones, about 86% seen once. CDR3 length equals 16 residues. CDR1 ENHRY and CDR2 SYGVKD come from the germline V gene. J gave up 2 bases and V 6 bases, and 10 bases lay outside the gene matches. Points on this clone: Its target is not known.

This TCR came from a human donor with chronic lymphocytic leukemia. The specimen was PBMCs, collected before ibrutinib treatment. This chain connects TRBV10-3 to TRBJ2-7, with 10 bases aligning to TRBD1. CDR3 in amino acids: CAISGQGGSPPYEQYF. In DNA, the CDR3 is TGTGCCATCAGCGGACAGGGGGGGTCTCCGCCCTACGAGCAGTACTTC.